The 26 T cell receptor beta chains given below trace back to one sample, sequenced in a study of CD8 T cells in ankylosing spondylitis. TCRdb recomputed calls from the 5' RACE reads with MiXCR, one row per CDR3 protein. The sample holds 750,000 to 850,000 distinct CDR3 sequences, approximately 12% seen once. Study-level points and caveats: Made up of under ten highly homologous variants, a TCR beta motif appeared characteristic of ankylosing spondylitis blood.

Antigens for these TCRs are unknown. Sequencing was performed on blood, either unsorted or a sorted T cell fraction (not recorded which). Every receptor here comes from a male donor with ankylosing spondylitis.

V and J are TRBV18 and TRBJ2-3, with D maybe TRBD1 (5 bases). Germline V gene lookup returns CDR1 KGHSH and CDR2 LQKENI. The CDR3 is made up of 14 amino acids. The V gene lost 2 bases and the J gene lost 6 bases, with 12 bases spanning the gap. CDR3 bases: TGTGCCAGCTCACCATGGCAGGGCGCGGATACGCAGTATTTT. This translates into CASSPWQGADTQYF.

This clonotype was seen a handful of times. The rearrangement uses TRBV4-2 and TRBJ1-1; D remains ambiguous. Germline V gives CDR1 LGHNA, CDR2 YNFKEQ. The ends were cut back, 0 bases at V and 1 base at J, with 9 bases in the middle. The CDR3 runs to 15 residues. The CDR3 protein is CASSQDPAGNTEAFF. The CDR3 coding sequence is TGTGCCAGCAGCCAAGATCCCGCAGGGAACACTGAAGCTTTCTTT.

The chain links TRBV6-1 to TRBJ1-5; D uncertain. Trimming left V 5 bases short and J 9 bases short, with 23 bases between. CDR3 length: 16 amino acids. Germline CDR1 MNHNS, CDR2 SASEGT. The CDR3 protein is CASSRKGHLGSRPQHF. The CDR3 region has the DNA TGTGCCAGCAGTAGGAAGGGTCATTTAGGGAGTCGGCCCCAGCATTTT.

The chain joins TRBV7-6 to TRBJ2-5; D may be TRBD2 (5 bases). Trimming stripped 0 bases from V and 5 bases from J, with 13 bases between. The CDR3 runs 15 residues. Germline CDR1 SGHVS, CDR2 FNYEAQ. As DNA, the CDR3 is TGTGCCAGCAGCTTAGCGTTCGGAGGCGGGGAGACCCAGTACTTC. It encodes CASSLAFGGGETQYF.

The chain combines TRBV20-1 with TRBJ1-3; D perhaps matches TRBD1 (5 bases). V was cut by 0 bases and J by 4 bases, with 19 bases left in between. Germline V gene sequence: CDR1 DFQATT, CDR2 SNEGSKA (reference sequence). The CDR3 has 17 residues. CDR3 protein: CSARDHILGRDGNTIYF. DNA of the CDR3: TGCAGTGCTAGAGATCATATACTCGGCAGGGACGGAAACACCATATATTTT.

This clonotype was counted many times. The chain is built from TRBV25-1 and TRBJ1-1; 11 bases match TRBD1. Germline V gene data show CDR1 as MGHDK and CDR2 as SYGVNS. The CDR3 covers 16 residues. V was clipped by 5 bases and J by 4 bases; unmatched bases: 9. The CDR3 nucleotides read TGTGCCAGCAGTCAAGGGACAGGGGGTTTGCGCACTGAAGCTTTCTTT. Residues: CASSQGTGGLRTEAFF.

The CDR3 coding sequence is TGCAGTGCTTGGGACGGAGCCTACGAGCAGTACTTC. Protein: CSAWDGAYEQYF. The chain combines TRBV20-1 with TRBJ2-7; D could derive from TRBD1 or TRBD2 (5 bases each). The length of the CDR3 is 12 residues. Between the trimmed V and J ends, which lost 5 bases and 2 bases, there was a span of 10 bases. Germline lookup yields CDR1 DFQATT and CDR2 SNEGSKA (reference sequence).

This clonotype was found a few times. The genes are TRBV28 and TRBJ1-2; 10 bases are a match to TRBD1. CDR1 and CDR2 (germline): MDHEN, SYDVKM. V gave up 3 bases and J gave up 4 bases; unmatched junction bases: 2. CDR3 length: 14 residues. The CDR3 region is CASSLTGGLYGYTF. CDR3 nucleotides: TGTGCCAGCAGTTTGACAGGGGGCCTCTATGGCTACACCTTC.

The J gene is TRBJ2-3, the V gene TRBV4-3, with TRBD2 matching 8 bases. V lost 1 base to trimming and J lost 5 bases; unmatched junction nucleotides: 8. Germline V CDR1 and CDR2: LGHNA, YSLEER. The CDR3 is 16 residues long. The CDR3 reads CASSQGKSGSEDTQYF. CDR3 nucleotides: TGCGCCAGCAGCCAAGGAAAAAGCGGGAGCGAAGATACGCAGTATTTT.

The genes are TRBV20-1 and TRBJ2-7, with 10 positions matching TRBD1. This CDR3 has 13 residues. Germline CDR1 DFQATT, CDR2 SNEGSKA (reference sequence). The V segment lost 4 bases and the J segment 6 bases; nucleotides outside the gene matches: 6. CDR3 nucleotide sequence: TGCAGTGCTACCCCGACAGGGGGCGGCGAGCAGTACTTC. This codes for CSATPTGGGEQYF.

This clonotype was counted ten times or more. The V and J genes are TRBV6-1 and TRBJ2-2, with D perhaps matching TRBD1 (6 bases). The CDR3 is 14 amino acids. From germline, CDR1 is MNHNS and CDR2 SASEGT. Deletions cut 6 bases from V and 0 bases from J, with 8 bases between. The CDR3 is CASRGQTNTGELFF. The CDR3 region has the DNA TGTGCCAGCAGGGGACAAACGAACACCGGGGAGCTGTTTTTT.

This clonotype has only a few counts. In DNA form, the CDR3 reads TGTGCCAGCAGCTTCAGCCCAGACTATGGCTACACCTTC. The encoded protein is CASSFSPDYGYTF. The chain recombines TRBV7-2 with TRBJ1-2; D uncertain. The V gene's germline CDR1 is SGHTA and CDR2 FQGNSA. The CDR3 has 13 amino acids. Trimming removed 3 bases at V and 3 bases at J, with 8 bases between.

This clonotype was counted only a few times. The rearrangement uses TRBV4-3 and TRBJ1-4, with 10 bases identical to TRBD1. Germline assignment: CDR1 LGHNA and CDR2 YSLEER. V shed 2 bases, J shed 4 bases, and the junction held 4 bases outside the gene matches. This CDR3 has 16 amino acids. The CDR3 reads CASSQIRDRGNEKLFF. The CDR3 DNA reads TGCGCCAGCAGCCAAATCCGGGACAGGGGTAATGAAAAACTGTTTTTT.

This clonotype was seen many times. The chain joins TRBV29-1 to TRBJ2-2, with 9 bases fitting TRBD1. The CDR3 covers 14 residues. The V gene's germline CDR1 is SQVTM and CDR2 ANQGSEA. Unmatched junction bases numbered 5, after V lost 6 bases and J lost 3 bases. The CDR3: CSVGRDRDTGELFF. The CDR3 bases are TGCAGCGTAGGCCGGGACAGGGACACCGGGGAGCTGTTTTTT.

The rearrangement joins TRBV5-6 to TRBJ1-5, with D uncertain. The CDR3 spans 16 residues. V lost 1 base and J 2 bases, leaving 13 bases between the germline ends. The germline CDR1 and CDR2 sequences are SGHDT and YYEEEE. The CDR3 DNA is TGTGCCAGCAGCTTGAGAGGGATGGTAGGCAATCAGCCCCAGCATTTT. Its translation is CASSLRGMVGNQPQHF.

This clonotype was counted ten times or more. The chain couples TRBV5-1 to TRBJ2-7, with 8 bases aligning to TRBD1. Germline assignment: CDR1 SGHRS and CDR2 YFSETQ. There are 14 residues in the CDR3. Trimming took 4 bases from V and 3 from J; bases not matched to a gene: 6. The CDR3 nucleotides read TGCGCCAGCAGCGCCCGGGACAGGATCTACGAGCAGTACTTC. The encoded protein is CASSARDRIYEQYF.

The chain recombines TRBV28 with TRBJ2-7; D gene unclear. The V gene's germline CDR1 is MDHEN and CDR2 SYDVKM. The CDR3 is 16 amino acids. V shed 3 bases and J shed 2 bases, with 17 bases lying between them. The DNA of the CDR3 is TGTGCCAGCAGTTTGGTGTGGGGTAGTCCCCCCTACGAGCAGTACTTC. Translated: CASSLVWGSPPYEQYF. Combining the CDR3 with reference TRBV28 and TRBJ2-7 gives the whole variable domain DVKVTQSSRYLVKRTGEKVFLECVQDMDHENMFWYRQDPGLGLRLIYFSYDVKMKEKGDIPEGYSVSREKKERFSLILESASTNQTSMYLCASSLVWGSPPYEQYFGPGTRLTVT.

In this sample, this clonotype turned up once. The J gene is TRBJ2-7, the V gene TRBV7-6; D is perhaps TRBD2 (7 bases). This CDR3 contains 15 residues. CDR1 and CDR2 from the germline V gene are SGHVS and FNYEAQ. V lost 0 bases and J lost 3, with 12 bases in between. CDR3 sequence (DNA): TGTGCCAGCAGCTTAGCTGGGGGGGCCGTCTACGAGCAGTACTTC. Its translation is CASSLAGGAVYEQYF.

This clonotype came up a few times. This chain connects TRBV24-1 to TRBJ2-3; no reliable D call. The CDR3 has 13 residues. V was pared by 3 bases and J by 3 bases, with 6 bases between. Germline CDR1 KGHDR, CDR2 SFDVKD. CDR3 loop: CATSDPITDTQYF. CDR3 DNA: TGTGCCACCAGTGATCCTATTACAGATACGCAGTATTTT.

A few counts support this clonotype. The gene calls are TRBV15 and TRBJ1-5; D is possibly TRBD1 (5 bases). Germline V gives CDR1 LNHNV, CDR2 YYDKDF (reference sequence). V lost 1 base to trimming and J lost 4 bases, with 11 bases between them. The CDR3 loop spans 15 amino acids. The CDR3 nucleotides read TGTGCCACCAGCAGAGCGGGACGCTCGAATCAGCCCCAGCATTTT. As protein: CATSRAGRSNQPQHF.

A few counts support this clonotype. The chain has TRBV9 and TRBJ2-7; D unresolved. The germline V gene encodes CDR1 SGDLS and CDR2 YYNGEE. The CDR3 extends over 12 amino acids. V was trimmed by 0 bases and J by 6 bases, leaving 7 bases between them. The CDR3 sequence: CASSVDSVEQYF. CDR3 DNA: TGTGCCAGCAGCGTAGATTCGGTCGAGCAGTACTTC.

The CDR3 nucleotides are TGCGCCAGCAGCTTGAGGAGCAGGGAACCAATGAACACTGAAGCTTTCTTT. Translated, it gives CASSLRSREPMNTEAFF. This sequence joins TRBV5-1 and TRBJ1-1, with a weak D call TRBD1 (5 bases). The CDR3 is made up of 17 amino acids. Deletions cut 1 base from V and 0 bases from J, with 16 bases between. CDR1 SGHRS and CDR2 YFSETQ come from the germline V gene.

The rearrangement links TRBV4-3 to TRBJ2-7, with 7 bases lining up with TRBD2. This CDR3 is built from 16 residues. The germline CDR1 and CDR2 sequences are LGHNA and YSLEER. J lost 7 bases, V lost 0 bases, and 12 bases had no gene match. For the CDR3, the DNA is TGCGCCAGCAGCCAAGAGGTGGGGGACTACAGCTGGGAGCAGTACTTC. Its translation is CASSQEVGDYSWEQYF.

This clonotype came up a few times. The V and J genes are TRBV5-1 and TRBJ2-1; no clear D. Germline assignment: CDR1 SGHRS and CDR2 YFSETQ. The CDR3 has 16 residues. Trimming took 1 base from V and 0 from J, leaving 11 bases between them. The CDR3 region is CASSLRASSSYNEQFF. For the CDR3, the DNA is TGCGCCAGCAGCTTGCGAGCGTCCAGCTCCTACAATGAGCAGTTCTTC.

The chain carries TRBV6-1 and TRBJ1-2; TRBD1 might be the D (5 bases). CDR3 length equals 14 residues. Germline lookup yields CDR1 MNHNS and CDR2 SASEGT. Deletions cut 10 bases from V and 4 bases from J, with 19 bases between. The CDR3 DNA sequence: TGTGCCACTGACTCCGGGACGGGGTTCTATGGCTACACCTTC. Amino acids: CATDSGTGFYGYTF.

This clonotype has more than one count but fewer than ten. V usage is TRBV20-1 and J usage is TRBJ1-2; no definite D call. Trimming removed 0 bases from V and 3 bases from J, with 5 bases in between. CDR1 DFQATT and CDR2 SNEGSKA come from the germline V gene (reference sequence). The CDR3 loop spans 12 amino acids. CDR3 sequence (DNA): TGCAGTGCTAGAGACAGACACTATGGCTACACCTTC. Translating it yields CSARDRHYGYTF.